The 14 T cell receptor beta chains in this list originate from one sample, sequenced in a study of beta chain features in type 1 diabetes. Whole-study findings and limits: Significant though moderate, a shortening of TCRB CDR3s appeared in all four CD4+ subsets of Type 1 diabetes patients.

Isolated RNA was reverse transcribed in full, so expressed TCRB transcripts were sequenced. TCRdb's copy holds only in-frame clones and misses some; the assay was immunoSEQ multiplex PCR. The sample includes roughly 250,000 clones, over 20% seen only once; the top ten take less than 0.035%. The antigens for these receptors are not known. The sequenced sample was naive CD4+ T cells from blood. Receptors were obtained from a woman aged 40 to 50 with type 1 diabetes.

This chain connects TRBV2 to TRBJ2-3; D might be TRBD2 (5 bases). CDR1 and CDR2 (germline): SNHLY, FYNNEI. The CDR3 sequence is 14 residues long. V dropped 6 bases and J dropped 6 bases, with 16 bases sitting between them. Here the CDR3 DNA reads TGTGCCAGCAGCCTTGGAGCGGTTGCGGATACGCAGTATTTT. Its translation is CASSLGAVADTQYF.

This clone has more than one count but fewer than ten. CDR3 bases: TGTGCCACCCGGACTAGCGGGAGCTACGAGCAGTACTTC. Encoded protein: CATRTSGSYEQYF. This chain joins TRBV15 and TRBJ2-7, with 13 bases identical to TRBD2. The CDR3 sequence is 13 residues long. V shed 8 bases, J shed 3 bases, and the junction held 1 base outside the gene matches. Germline assignment: CDR1 LNHNV and CDR2 YYDKDF (reference sequence).

This clone was counted between two and nine times. This rearrangement joins TRBV29-1 to TRBJ2-1; 9 bases agree with TRBD2. The germline CDR1 and CDR2 sequences are SQVTM and ANQGSEA. V gave up 7 bases and J gave up 7 bases; unmatched junction bases: 11. The CDR3 length is 14 residues. The CDR3 region has the DNA TGCAGCGCCCTCGGCGGGAGGGGGGGAAATGAGCAGTTCTTC. It translates to CSALGGRGGNEQFF.

There are a few counts of this clone. The chain couples TRBV4-3 to TRBJ2-6, with D perhaps matching TRBD1 (5 bases). Germline assignment: CDR1 LGHNA and CDR2 YSLEER. CDR3 length equals 16 residues. V lost 0 bases and J lost 0, with 6 bases in between. The CDR3 region is CASSQETGSGANVLTF. For the CDR3, the DNA is TGCGCCAGCAGCCAAGAAACAGGCTCTGGGGCCAACGTCCTGACTTTC.

The rearrangement uses TRBV5-4 and TRBJ2-3, with D possibly matching TRBD2 (6 bases). From germline, CDR1 is SGHNT and CDR2 YYREEE (reference sequence). The CDR3 loop spans 17 amino acids. Trimming stripped 2 bases from V and 1 base from J, with 17 bases between. CDR3 region: CASSLLVAGPGTDTQYF. In DNA, the CDR3 is TGTGCCAGCAGCTTACTCGTTGCGGGGCCAGGCACAGATACGCAGTATTTT.

This clone turned up a few times. This chain joins TRBV29-1 and TRBJ1-1, with TRBD1 matching over 8 bases. CDR1 and CDR2 (germline): SQVTM, ANQGSEA. The CDR3 extends over 13 amino acids. Trimming cost V 5 bases and J 0 bases; bases outside gene matches: 2. The CDR3 region is CSVLGQVNTEAFF. As DNA, the CDR3 is TGCAGCGTTTTGGGACAGGTGAACACTGAAGCTTTCTTT.

The chain uses TRBV7-2 and TRBJ1-1; D unclear. This CDR3 comprises 12 residues. The V end was cut by 10 bases, the J end by 4 bases, with 13 bases between. In germline, CDR1 is SGHTA, CDR2 FQGNSA. CDR3 bases: TGTGCCATCAAGGATCCGGGCACTGAAGCTTTCTTT. Its protein is CAIKDPGTEAFF.

This clone was seen only a few times. V usage is TRBV29-1 and J usage is TRBJ2-7, with D possibly being TRBD1 (5 bases). Germline loops: CDR1 SQVTM, CDR2 ANQGSEA. CDR3 length: 14 residues. Trimming removed 2 bases at V and 5 bases at J, with 16 bases between. The CDR3 nucleotides are TGCAGCGTTGAACGGATTCAGGGAAACCACGAGCAGTACTTC. The encoded protein is CSVERIQGNHEQYF.

This clone has more than one count but fewer than ten. The chain carries TRBV2 and TRBJ1-4; TRBD1 is a possible D gene (6 bases). The CDR3 consists of 15 residues. V was pared by 3 bases and J by 10 bases, with 18 bases between. Germline V gene sequence: CDR1 SNHLY, CDR2 FYNNEI. In DNA, the CDR3 is TGTGCCAGCAGTGAGCTGTGGACAGCGAGTGGAAAACTGTTTTTT. Protein: CASSELWTASGKLFF.

This clone was recorded a few times. V is TRBV30 and J is TRBJ2-7; D gene unclear. CDR3 length: 11 residues. Per germline, CDR1 GTSNPN and CDR2 SVGIG (reference sequence). The CDR3 sequence: CASSFSYEQYF. The CDR3 bases are TGTGCGTCCTCCTTCTCCTACGAGCAGTACTTC.

This clone was counted only a few times. The rearrangement joins TRBV9 to TRBJ1-1; D may be TRBD1 (5 bases). With 0 bases removed from V and 3 bases from J, the gap between germline ends came to 9 bases. Germline CDR1 reads SGDLS; CDR2 reads YYNGEE. This CDR3 is built from 14 residues. CDR3 DNA: TGTGCCAGCAGCGTAGTGGCCAGGGACACTGAAGCTTTCTTT. Protein sequence: CASSVVARDTEAFF.

V is TRBV18 and J is TRBJ2-5, with TRBD1 as a possible D gene (5 bases). Trimming took 2 bases from V and 5 from J, leaving 9 bases between them. Germline CDR1 KGHSH, CDR2 LQKENI. The CDR3 spans 13 residues. The CDR3 loop is CASSPGAWETQYF. DNA for the CDR3: TGTGCCAGCTCACCAGGGGCGTGGGAGACCCAGTACTTC.

The CDR3 here is CASSYLAEQFF. CDR3 DNA: TGTGCCAGCAGTTACCTGGCCGAGCAGTTCTTC. V gene TRBV6-5 combines with J gene TRBJ2-1; D unclear. CDR1 and CDR2 (germline): MNHEY, SVGAGI. The CDR3 runs to 11 residues. The V and J ends lost 2 bases and 10 bases respectively, with 6 bases between them.

This clone showed up just a few times. The chain employs TRBV19 and TRBJ1-6; D is uncertain. The CDR3 loop spans 12 amino acids. Trimming removed 3 bases from V and 12 bases from J, with 9 bases in between. CDR1 is LNHDA, CDR2 SQIVND, per germline (reference sequence). CDR3 in DNA: TGTGCCAGTAGTATTCTTGGCAGACCCCTCCACTTT. Encoded protein: CASSILGRPLHF.